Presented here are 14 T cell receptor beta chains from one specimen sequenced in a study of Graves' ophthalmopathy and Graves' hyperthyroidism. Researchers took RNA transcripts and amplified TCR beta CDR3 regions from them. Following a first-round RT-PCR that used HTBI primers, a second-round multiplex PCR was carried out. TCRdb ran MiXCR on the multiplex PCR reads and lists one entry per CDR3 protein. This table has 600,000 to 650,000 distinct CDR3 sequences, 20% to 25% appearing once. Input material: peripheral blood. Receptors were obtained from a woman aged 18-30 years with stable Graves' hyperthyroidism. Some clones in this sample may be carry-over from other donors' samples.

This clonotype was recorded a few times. CDR3 amino acids: CASSVVDGYGYTF. CDR3 nucleotide sequence: TGTGCCAGCAGCGTAGTGGACGGCTATGGCTACACCTTC. The V gene is TRBV9, the J gene TRBJ1-2; D is unresolved. V lost 0 bases, J lost 4 bases, and 7 bases lay in between. This CDR3 has 13 amino acids. CDR1 is SGDLS and CDR2 is YYNGEE in the germline V gene.

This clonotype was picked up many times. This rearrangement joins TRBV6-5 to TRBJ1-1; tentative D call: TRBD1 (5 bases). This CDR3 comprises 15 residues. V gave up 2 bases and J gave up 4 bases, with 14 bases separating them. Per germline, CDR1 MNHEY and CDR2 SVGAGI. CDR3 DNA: TGTGCCAGCAGTTACCAAAACCCGGGACTCACTGAAGCTTTCTTT. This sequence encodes CASSYQNPGLTEAFF.

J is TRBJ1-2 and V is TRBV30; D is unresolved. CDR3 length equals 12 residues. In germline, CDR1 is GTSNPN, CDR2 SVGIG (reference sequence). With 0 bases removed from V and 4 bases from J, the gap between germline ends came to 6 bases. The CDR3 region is CAWSVAGYGYTF. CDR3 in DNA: TGTGCCTGGAGTGTGGCGGGCTATGGCTACACCTTC. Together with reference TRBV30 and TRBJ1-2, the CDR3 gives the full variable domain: SQTIHQWPATLVQPVGSPLSLECTVEGTSNPNLYWYRQAAGRGLQLLFYSVGIGQISSEVPQNLSASRPQDRQFILSSKKLLLSDSGFYLCAWSVAGYGYTFGSGTRLTVV.

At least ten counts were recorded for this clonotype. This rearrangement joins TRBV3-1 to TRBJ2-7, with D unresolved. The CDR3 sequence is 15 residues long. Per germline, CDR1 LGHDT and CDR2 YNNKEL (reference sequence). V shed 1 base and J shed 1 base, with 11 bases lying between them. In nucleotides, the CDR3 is TGTGCCAGCAGCCAAGGGTTCTGGCTTTCCTACGAGCAGTACTTC. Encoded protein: CASSQGFWLSYEQYF.

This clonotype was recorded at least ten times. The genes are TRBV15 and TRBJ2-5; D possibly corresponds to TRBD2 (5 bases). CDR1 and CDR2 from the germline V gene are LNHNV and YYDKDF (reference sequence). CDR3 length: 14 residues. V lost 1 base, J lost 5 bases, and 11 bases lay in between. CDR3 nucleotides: TGTGCCACCAGCAGAGGGACTGCCTCTGAGACCCAGTACTTC. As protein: CATSRGTASETQYF.

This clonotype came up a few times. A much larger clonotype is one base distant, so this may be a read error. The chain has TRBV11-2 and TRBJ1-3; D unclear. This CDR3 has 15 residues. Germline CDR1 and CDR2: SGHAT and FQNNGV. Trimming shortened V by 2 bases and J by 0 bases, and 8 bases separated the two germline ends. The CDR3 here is CASSLPGHSGNTIYF. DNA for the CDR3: TGTGCCAGCAGCTTACCAGGCCACTCTGGAAACACCATATATTTT.

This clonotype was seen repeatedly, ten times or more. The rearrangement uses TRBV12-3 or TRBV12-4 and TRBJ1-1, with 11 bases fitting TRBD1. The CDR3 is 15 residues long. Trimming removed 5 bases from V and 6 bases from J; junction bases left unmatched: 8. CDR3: CASSRTGTGGAEAFF. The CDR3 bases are TGTGCCAGCAGTCGTACCGGGACAGGGGGTGCTGAAGCTTTCTTT.

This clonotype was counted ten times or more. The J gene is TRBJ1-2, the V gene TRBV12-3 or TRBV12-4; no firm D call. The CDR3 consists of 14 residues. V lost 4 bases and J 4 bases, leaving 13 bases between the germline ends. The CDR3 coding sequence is TGTGCCAGCAGTTCCCAACAGAAAAGCTATGGCTACACCTTC. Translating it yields CASSSQQKSYGYTF.

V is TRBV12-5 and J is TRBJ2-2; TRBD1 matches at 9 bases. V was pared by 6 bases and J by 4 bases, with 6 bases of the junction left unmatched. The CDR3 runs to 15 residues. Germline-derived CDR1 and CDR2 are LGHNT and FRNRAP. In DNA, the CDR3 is TGTGCTAGTGGGCCGGGACAGGGACGCACCGGGGAGCTGTTTTTT. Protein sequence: CASGPGQGRTGELFF.

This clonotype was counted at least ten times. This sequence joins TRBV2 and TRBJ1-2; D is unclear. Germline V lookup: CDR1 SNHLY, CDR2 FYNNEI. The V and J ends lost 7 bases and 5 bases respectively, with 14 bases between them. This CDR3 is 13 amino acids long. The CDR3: CASKDGSWYGYTF. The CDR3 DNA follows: TGTGCCAGCAAGGATGGGTCTTGGTATGGCTACACCTTC.

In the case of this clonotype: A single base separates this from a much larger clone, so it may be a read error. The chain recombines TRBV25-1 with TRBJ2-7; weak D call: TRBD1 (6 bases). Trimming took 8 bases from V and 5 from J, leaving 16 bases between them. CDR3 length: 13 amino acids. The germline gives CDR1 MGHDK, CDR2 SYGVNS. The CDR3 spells CASSVEGVHEQYF. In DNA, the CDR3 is TGTGCCAGCTCCGTTGAGGGGGTACACGAGCAGTACTTC.

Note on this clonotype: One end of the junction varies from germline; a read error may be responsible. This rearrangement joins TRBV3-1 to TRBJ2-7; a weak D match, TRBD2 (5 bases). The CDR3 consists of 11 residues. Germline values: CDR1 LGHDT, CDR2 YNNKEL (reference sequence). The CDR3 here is CASIQVGDQYF. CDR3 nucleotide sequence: TGTGCCAGCATCCAAGTGGGAGATCAGTACTTC.

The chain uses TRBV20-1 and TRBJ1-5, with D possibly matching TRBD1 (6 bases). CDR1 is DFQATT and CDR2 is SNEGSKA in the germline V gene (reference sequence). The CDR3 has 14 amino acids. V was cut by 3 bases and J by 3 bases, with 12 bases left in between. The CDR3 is CSASRGQTNQPQHF. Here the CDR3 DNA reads TGCAGTGCTAGCCGAGGACAGACCAATCAGCCCCAGCATTTT.

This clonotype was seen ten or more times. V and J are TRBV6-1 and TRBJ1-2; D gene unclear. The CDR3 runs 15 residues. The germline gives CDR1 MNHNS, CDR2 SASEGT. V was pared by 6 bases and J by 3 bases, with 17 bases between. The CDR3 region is CASSPWAENHYGYTF. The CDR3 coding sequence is TGTGCCAGCAGCCCCTGGGCGGAGAATCACTATGGCTACACCTTC.